The T cell receptor (beta chain) described here comes from a study of response to subunit inactivated influenza vaccine. Study findings and constraints: Few new T cells, the authors suggested, are recruited by each seasonal influenza vaccination.

TCRdb reanalysed the RT-PCR reads using MiXCR and keeps one entry per CDR3 protein. The sample holds approximately 500,000 distinct CDR3 sequences, roughly 13% seen once. In germline, CDR1 is SGHTA, CDR2 FQGNSA. The V end lost 0 bases, the J end lost 5 bases, and 17 bases lay between the germline ends. The CDR3 loop spans 17 amino acids. In the case of this clonotype: Its antigen is unidentified.

The starting material was PBMCs from blood, obtained 40 to 50 days after vaccination. The chain has TRBV7-2 and TRBJ2-1, with D possibly called TRBD1 or TRBD2 (5 bases each). The sequence derives from a man aged 45 to 65 who received an inactivated influenza vaccine. For the CDR3, the DNA is TGTGCCAGCAGCTTAGCCGGGACGGGAATAGGAAACAATGAGCAGTTCTTC. Its translation: CASSLAGTGIGNNEQFF.